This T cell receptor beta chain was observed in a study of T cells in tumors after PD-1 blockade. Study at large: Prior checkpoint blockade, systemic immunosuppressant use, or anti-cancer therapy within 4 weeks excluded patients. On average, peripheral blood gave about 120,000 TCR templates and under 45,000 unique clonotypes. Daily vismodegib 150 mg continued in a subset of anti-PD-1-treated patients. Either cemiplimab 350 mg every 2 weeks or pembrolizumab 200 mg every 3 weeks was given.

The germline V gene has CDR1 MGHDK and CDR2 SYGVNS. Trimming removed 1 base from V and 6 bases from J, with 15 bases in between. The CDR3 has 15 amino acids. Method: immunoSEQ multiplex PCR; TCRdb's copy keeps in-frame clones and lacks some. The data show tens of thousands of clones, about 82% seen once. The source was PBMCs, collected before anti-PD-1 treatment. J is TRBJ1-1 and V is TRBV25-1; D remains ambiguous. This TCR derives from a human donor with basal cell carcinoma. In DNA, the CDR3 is TGTGCCAGCAGTGAATTCGGTAGGGTGGGCGCTGAAGCTTTCTTT. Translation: CASSEFGRVGAEAFF.